This TCR beta chain stems from a study of blood T cell repertoires in COVID-19. Between the trimmed V and J ends, which lost 5 bases and 6 bases, there was a span of 10 bases. The CDR3 consists of 12 residues. Germline V gene sequence: CDR1 MNHEY, CDR2 SVGAGI. Profiled with immunoSEQ multiplex PCR; TCRdb holds only in-frame clones, not every one. The sample includes around 310,000 clones, 90% of them seen just once. This clone came up a few times. This sequence was found in a woman in her thirties or forties with COVID-19, enrolled during active disease. Sequenced input: peripheral blood. The rearrangement links TRBV6-5 to TRBJ1-1; D may be TRBD1 (6 bases). The CDR3 is CASSKQGSEAFF. The CDR3 coding sequence is TGTGCCAGCAGTAAACAGGGATCTGAAGCTTTCTTT.